The rows below give T cell receptor beta chains drawn from one sample of a study of neurological immune-mediated disorders. TCRdb used MiXCR to reprocess the 5' RACE reads, holding one entry per CDR3 protein. Of some 60,000 distinct CDR3 sequences in the sample, more than 8% were seen once. The sequenced material came from PBMCs. All receptors come from a man aged 30 to 45 in good health. CDR3s include the opening cysteine and the closing phenylalanine or tryptophan. The D gene is left open where the match is weak. Where a row states a size, it is once, few, many or the class of an expanded clone; other rows omit it.

len: 15
j_gene: TRBJ2-1
v_gene: TRBV5-1
d_gene: NA
abundance: many
CDR3aa: CASSLPWGDNNEQFF
CDR3nt: TGCGCCAGCAGCTTGCCGTGGGGAGATAACAATGAGCAGTTCTTC

len: 16
j_gene: TRBJ1-2
v_gene: TRBV7-8
d_gene: TRBD1
abundance: NA
CDR3aa: CASSSKGAGNHDGYTF
CDR3nt: TGTGCCAGCAGCTCAAAGGGGGCAGGGAACCATGATGGCTACACCTTC

len: 16
j_gene: TRBJ2-7
v_gene: TRBV7-2
d_gene: TRBD1
abundance: many
CDR3aa: CASSSLYRGDAYEQYF
CDR3nt: TGTGCCAGCAGCTCACTCTACAGGGGTGACGCCTACGAGCAGTACTTC

len: 11
j_gene: TRBJ1-4
v_gene: TRBV15
d_gene: NA
abundance: many
CDR3aa: CATSGREKLFF
CDR3nt: TGTGCCACCAGCGGGAGGGAAAAACTGTTTTTT

len: 14
j_gene: TRBJ2-7
v_gene: TRBV30
d_gene: NA
abundance: many
CDR3aa: CAWRHKTSDGEQYF
CDR3nt: TGTGCCTGGAGACATAAGACTTCAGATGGTGAGCAGTACTTC

len: 13
j_gene: TRBJ2-1
v_gene: TRBV6-5
d_gene: TRBD2
abundance: many
CDR3aa: CASSQGLAANQFF
CDR3nt: TGTGCCAGCAGCCAGGGACTAGCGGCAAACCAGTTCTTC

len: 16
j_gene: TRBJ2-6
v_gene: TRBV2
d_gene: NA
abundance: NA
CDR3aa: CASSEMLRSGANVLTF
CDR3nt: TGTGCCAGTAGTGAAATGTTGCGATCTGGGGCCAACGTCCTGACTTTC

len: 13
j_gene: TRBJ1-1
v_gene: TRBV29-1
d_gene: NA
abundance: many
CDR3aa: CSVVSREGTEAFF
CDR3nt: TGCAGCGTTGTAAGTAGGGAGGGCACTGAAGCTTTCTTT

len: 14
j_gene: TRBJ2-1
v_gene: TRBV5-5
d_gene: NA
abundance: many
CDR3aa: CASSGWDSNYEQFF
CDR3nt: TGTGCCAGCAGCGGGTGGGACTCCAACTATGAGCAGTTCTTC

len: 15
j_gene: TRBJ2-1
v_gene: TRBV4-2
d_gene: TRBD2
abundance: many
CDR3aa: CASSRVPSGTNEQFF
CDR3nt: TGTGCCAGCAGCCGAGTACCTAGCGGGACCAATGAGCAGTTCTTC

len: 16
j_gene: TRBJ2-1
v_gene: TRBV9
d_gene: TRBD2
abundance: many
CDR3aa: CASSAGLAGRRNEQFF
CDR3nt: TGTGCCAGCAGCGCTGGACTAGCGGGACGGAGGAATGAGCAGTTCTTC

len: 14
j_gene: TRBJ1-1
v_gene: TRBV9
d_gene: NA
abundance: many
CDR3aa: CASSVGQENTEAFF
CDR3nt: TGTGCCAGCAGCGTAGGACAGGAGAACACTGAAGCTTTCTTT

len: 16
j_gene: TRBJ2-2
v_gene: TRBV3-1
d_gene: NA
abundance: many
CDR3aa: CASSQTGKGRNGELFF
CDR3nt: TGTGCCAGCAGCCAAACAGGGAAGGGACGGAACGGGGAGCTGTTTTTT

len: 12
j_gene: TRBJ2-1
v_gene: TRBV6-1
d_gene: TRBD2
abundance: many
CDR3aa: CASSASGSEQFF
CDR3nt: TGTGCCAGCAGTGCTAGCGGGAGCGAGCAGTTCTTC

len: 13
j_gene: TRBJ2-7
v_gene: TRBV14
d_gene: NA
abundance: many
CDR3aa: CASSPVLANEQYF
CDR3nt: TGTGCCAGCAGCCCGGTCTTAGCGAACGAGCAGTACTTC

len: 20
j_gene: TRBJ2-6
v_gene: TRBV28
d_gene: TRBD1
abundance: many
CDR3aa: CASSLSWGVTGYAGANVLTF
CDR3nt: TGTGCCAGCAGTTTATCTTGGGGTGTGACAGGGTATGCTGGGGCCAACGTCCTGACTTTC

len: 15
j_gene: TRBJ1-3
v_gene: TRBV9
d_gene: NA
abundance: many
CDR3aa: CASSVVGGLGNTIYF
CDR3nt: TGTGCCAGCAGCGTAGTTGGGGGGCTTGGAAACACCATATATTTT

len: 13
j_gene: TRBJ2-3
v_gene: TRBV29-1
d_gene: NA
abundance: many
CDR3aa: CSVGGVDTDTQYF
CDR3nt: TGCAGCGTTGGAGGGGTGGACACAGATACGCAGTATTTT

len: 18
j_gene: TRBJ2-2
v_gene: TRBV12-5
d_gene: TRBD2
abundance: many
CDR3aa: CASGSTTSSGRAAGELFF
CDR3nt: TGTGCTAGTGGTTCCACCACCTCTAGCGGGAGGGCCGCCGGGGAGCTGTTTTTT

len: 14
j_gene: TRBJ2-1
v_gene: TRBV20-1
d_gene: TRBD2
abundance: many
CDR3aa: CSALAGGPDNEQFF
CDR3nt: TGCAGTGCTCTAGCGGGAGGGCCAGATAATGAGCAGTTCTTC

len: 14
j_gene: TRBJ2-7
v_gene: TRBV20-1
d_gene: TRBD1
abundance: many
CDR3aa: CSATGTEGIHEQYF
CDR3nt: TGCAGTGCAACCGGGACAGAGGGTATCCACGAGCAGTACTTC

len: 13
j_gene: TRBJ2-5
v_gene: TRBV18
d_gene: NA
abundance: many
CDR3aa: CASVQGPQETQYF
CDR3nt: TGTGCCAGCGTACAGGGTCCCCAAGAGACCCAGTACTTC

len: 15
j_gene: TRBJ2-3
v_gene: TRBV20-1
d_gene: TRBD2
abundance: many
CDR3aa: CSARDWGGSTDTQYF
CDR3nt: TGCAGTGCTAGAGATTGGGGGGGAAGCACAGATACGCAGTATTTT

len: 15
j_gene: TRBJ1-2
v_gene: TRBV7-2
d_gene: NA
abundance: few
CDR3aa: CASSLVAAMNYGYTF
CDR3nt: TGTGCCAGCAGCTTAGTGGCAGCTATGAACTATGGCTACACCTTC

len: 15
j_gene: TRBJ1-5
v_gene: TRBV12-3/TRBV12-4
d_gene: TRBD1
abundance: large
CDR3aa: CASRPDRGGNQPQHF
CDR3nt: TGTGCCAGCAGACCAGACAGGGGCGGCAATCAGCCCCAGCATTTT

len: 14
j_gene: TRBJ2-1
v_gene: TRBV11-2
d_gene: TRBD1
abundance: many
CDR3aa: CASSIGQGYNEQFF
CDR3nt: TGTGCCAGCAGCATCGGACAGGGCTACAATGAGCAGTTCTTC

len: 15
j_gene: TRBJ2-1
v_gene: TRBV14
d_gene: NA
abundance: many
CDR3aa: CASSQLAFSYNEQFF
CDR3nt: TGTGCCAGCAGCCAACTTGCATTCTCCTACAATGAGCAGTTCTTC

len: 16
j_gene: TRBJ2-3
v_gene: TRBV5-1
d_gene: TRBD2
abundance: many
CDR3aa: CASRSGLAGGTDTQYF
CDR3nt: TGCGCCAGCAGGAGTGGACTAGCGGGAGGAACAGATACGCAGTATTTT

len: 14
j_gene: TRBJ2-7
v_gene: TRBV5-1
d_gene: TRBD1
abundance: many
CDR3aa: CASSPGQGQYEQYF
CDR3nt: TGCGCCAGCAGCCCAGGACAGGGGCAGTACGAGCAGTACTTC

len: 13
j_gene: TRBJ1-5
v_gene: TRBV20-1
d_gene: TRBD1
abundance: many
CDR3aa: CSASTGGVQPQHF
CDR3nt: TGCAGTGCTAGCACAGGGGGCGTTCAGCCCCAGCATTTT

len: 14
j_gene: TRBJ1-4
v_gene: TRBV7-8
d_gene: TRBD1
abundance: many
CDR3aa: CASSKTGNNEKLFF
CDR3nt: TGTGCCAGCAGCAAGACAGGGAATAATGAAAAACTGTTTTTT

len: 12
j_gene: TRBJ2-5
v_gene: TRBV6-2/TRBV6-3
d_gene: NA
abundance: medium-sized
CDR3aa: CASSYPQETQYF
CDR3nt: TGTGCCAGCAGTTACCCTCAAGAGACCCAGTACTTC

len: 14
j_gene: TRBJ2-3
v_gene: TRBV5-1
d_gene: NA
abundance: many
CDR3aa: CASRVGSGTDTQYF
CDR3nt: TGCGCCAGCAGGGTCGGTAGCGGCACAGATACGCAGTATTTT

len: 13
j_gene: TRBJ1-5
v_gene: TRBV3-1
d_gene: NA
abundance: many
CDR3aa: CASSQQVSQPQHF
CDR3nt: TGTGCCAGCAGCCAACAGGTGTCTCAGCCCCAGCATTTT

len: 19
j_gene: TRBJ2-1
v_gene: TRBV15
d_gene: NA
abundance: many
CDR3aa: CATSRDKVKSGTTYNEQFF
CDR3nt: TGTGCCACCAGCAGAGATAAGGTAAAAAGCGGCACAACCTACAATGAGCAGTTCTTC

len: 13
j_gene: TRBJ1-1
v_gene: TRBV5-1
d_gene: NA
abundance: many
CDR3aa: CASSLELRTEAFF
CDR3nt: TGCGCCAGCAGCTTGGAGCTAAGGACTGAAGCTTTCTTT

len: 13
j_gene: TRBJ2-1
v_gene: TRBV29-1
d_gene: TRBD2
abundance: many
CDR3aa: CSGSSGSPNEQFF
CDR3nt: TGCAGCGGTTCTAGCGGGAGTCCTAATGAGCAGTTCTTC

len: 16
j_gene: TRBJ2-4
v_gene: TRBV7-7
d_gene: NA
abundance: many
CDR3aa: CASSLVGGGAKNIQYF
CDR3nt: TGTGCCAGCAGCTTAGTAGGGGGGGGAGCCAAAAACATTCAGTACTTC

len: 13
j_gene: TRBJ2-5
v_gene: TRBV6-5
d_gene: TRBD2
abundance: many
CDR3aa: CATRAAGQETQYF
CDR3nt: TGTGCCACCAGGGCAGCGGGGCAAGAGACCCAGTACTTC

len: 15
j_gene: TRBJ1-5
v_gene: TRBV5-5
d_gene: TRBD1
abundance: many
CDR3aa: CASSSQGQFNQPQHF
CDR3nt: TGTGCCAGCAGCTCCCAGGGACAGTTCAATCAGCCCCAGCATTTT

len: 15
j_gene: TRBJ2-3
v_gene: TRBV6-5
d_gene: NA
abundance: many
CDR3aa: CASSFGTEDTDTQYF
CDR3nt: TGTGCCAGCAGTTTCGGGACGGAAGACACAGATACGCAGTATTTT

len: 15
j_gene: TRBJ2-7
v_gene: TRBV20-1
d_gene: TRBD2
abundance: many
CDR3aa: CSARDTAGISYEQYF
CDR3nt: TGCAGTGCTAGAGATACAGCGGGAATCTCCTACGAGCAGTACTTC

len: 16
j_gene: TRBJ1-1
v_gene: TRBV5-1
d_gene: NA
abundance: many
CDR3aa: CASSFLDRTMNTEAFF
CDR3nt: TGCGCCAGCAGCTTCCTGGACCGAACCATGAACACTGAAGCTTTCTTT

len: 13
j_gene: TRBJ1-1
v_gene: TRBV27
d_gene: NA
abundance: many
CDR3aa: CASSLKLNTEAFF
CDR3nt: TGTGCCAGCAGTTTGAAGTTGAACACTGAAGCTTTCTTT